The sequence of this T cell receptor (beta chain) was determined in a study of T cells in Graves' hyperthyroidism and ophthalmopathy. Points on this clonotype: Its target is unknown. A clone one base away is much larger, so this may be a read error.

There were TCR beta CDR3 regions amplified from RNA transcripts. The TCR CDR3 first-round RT-PCR relied on the HTBI primer set. TCRdb reprocessed the multiplex PCR reads via MiXCR and lists one record per CDR3 protein. The sample shows about 420,000 distinct CDR3 sequences, around 15% of them seen only once. Germline V lookup: CDR1 LNHDA, CDR2 SQIVND (reference sequence). The CDR3 has 16 residues. Study results and limitations: The majority of expanded thyroid clonotypes above 0.001 also appeared in blood.

The J gene is TRBJ1-1, the V gene TRBV19, with D maybe TRBD1 (6 bases). The sample taken for sequencing was blood. The sequence was collected from a woman aged 18-30 years with Graves' hyperthyroidism. This CDR3 reads CASSPWTRGKNTVAFF. In DNA form, the CDR3 reads TGTGCCAGTAGTCCCTGGACAAGGGGGAAGAACACTGTAGCTTTCTTT.